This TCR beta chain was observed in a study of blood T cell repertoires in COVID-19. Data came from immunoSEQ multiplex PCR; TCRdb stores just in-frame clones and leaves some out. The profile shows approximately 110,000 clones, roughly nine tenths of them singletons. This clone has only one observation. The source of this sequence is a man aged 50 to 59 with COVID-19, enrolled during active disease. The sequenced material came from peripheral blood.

CDR3 amino acids: CASSLGVAGSNEQFF. As DNA, the CDR3 is TGTGCCAGCAGTTTAGGGGTAGCGGGCTCCAATGAGCAGTTCTTC. The genes are TRBV27 and TRBJ2-1; 7 positions match TRBD2. Germline lookup yields CDR1 MNHEY and CDR2 SMNVEV (reference sequence). Trimming took 2 bases from V and 6 from J; bases not matched to a gene: 7. The CDR3 consists of 15 residues.